The entry that follows covers one T cell receptor beta chain sequence. The data derive from a study of blood T cells in healthy people across ages. After removal of 6 bases from V and 4 bases from J, the junction contained 7 bases not matched to a gene. The CDR3 is 15 amino acids. The authors ran a second PCR of roughly 6 to 12 cycles using a sample-barcoded 5' primer and a J-beta primer mix. MiXCR, applied by TCRdb to the 5' RACE reads, yields one record per CDR3 protein. The repertoire holds about 1.1 million distinct CDR3 sequences, with roughly two fifths as singletons. The people who gave samples were healthy Caucasians from Russia, aged roughly 6 to 100.

This chain connects TRBV12-3 or TRBV12-4 to TRBJ1-1, with TRBD1 identical over 11 bases. Specimen: blood. The TCR comes from a man aged 18 to 29 in good health. CDR3 DNA: TGTGCCAGCAGGCGCGGGACAGGGGGGATCACTGAAGCTTTCTTT. Protein sequence: CASRRGTGGITEAFF.